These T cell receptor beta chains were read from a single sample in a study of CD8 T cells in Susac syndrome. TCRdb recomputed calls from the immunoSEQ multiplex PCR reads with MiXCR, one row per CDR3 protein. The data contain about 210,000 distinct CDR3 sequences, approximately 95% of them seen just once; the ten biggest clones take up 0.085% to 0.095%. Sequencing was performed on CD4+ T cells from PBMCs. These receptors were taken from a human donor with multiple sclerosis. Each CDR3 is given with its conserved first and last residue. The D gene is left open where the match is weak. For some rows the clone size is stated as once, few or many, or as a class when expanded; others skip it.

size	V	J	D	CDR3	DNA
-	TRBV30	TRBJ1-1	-	CAWSFIGRGNTEAFF	TGTGCCTGGTCCTTCATCGGGAGGGGGAACACTGAAGCTTTCTTT
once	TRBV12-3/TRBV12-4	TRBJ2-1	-	CASSRVAPQQFF	TGTGCCAGCAGCCGAGTAGCCCCCCAGCAGTTCTTC
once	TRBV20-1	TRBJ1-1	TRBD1	CSASGGMNTEAFF	TGCAGTGCTTCAGGGGGTATGAACACTGAAGCTTTCTTT
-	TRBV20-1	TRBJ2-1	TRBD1	CSARPLGTGALF	TGCAGTGCTAGACCCTTAGGGACAGGGGCCCTCTTC
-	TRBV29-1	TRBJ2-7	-	CSVRTEAYEQYF	TGCAGCGTTAGGACCGAAGCCTACGAGCAGTACTTC
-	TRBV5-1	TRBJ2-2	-	CASIESDRNGELFF	TGCGCCAGCATAGAATCGGATCGTAACGGGGAGCTGTTTTTT
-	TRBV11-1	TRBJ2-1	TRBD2	CASSDGLAGYNEQFF	TGTGCCAGCAGCGACGGACTAGCGGGATACAATGAGCAGTTCTTC
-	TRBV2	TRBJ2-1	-	CASTRGVASRVDEQFF	TGTGCCAGCACAAGGGGGGTAGCAAGTAGAGTGGATGAGCAGTTCTTC
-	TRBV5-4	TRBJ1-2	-	CASTLWGYGYTF	TGTGCCAGCACCCTTTGGGGCTATGGCTACACCTTC
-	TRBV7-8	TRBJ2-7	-	CASSRHGTPTYEQYF	TGTGCCAGCAGCCGCCACGGAACACCTACCTACGAGCAGTACTTC
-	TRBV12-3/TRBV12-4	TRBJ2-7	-	CASRSTSYEQYF	TGTGCCAGCAGGTCAACTAGCTACGAGCAGTACTTC
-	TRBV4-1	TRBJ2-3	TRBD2	CASSHLTSGSTDTQYF	TGCGCCAGCAGTCACCTGACTAGCGGAAGCACAGATACGCAGTATTTT
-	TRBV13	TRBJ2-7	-	CASSPQARSSYEQYF	TGTGCCAGCAGCCCGCAGGCCAGGAGCTCCTACGAGCAGTACTTC
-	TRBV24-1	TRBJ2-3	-	CATSDGGKTADTQYF	TGTGCCACCAGTGATGGCGGCAAAACGGCAGATACGCAGTATTTT
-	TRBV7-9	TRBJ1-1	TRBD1	CASSSGQGVGEAFF	TGTGCCAGCAGCTCGGGACAGGGGGTTGGTGAAGCTTTCTTT
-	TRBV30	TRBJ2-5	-	CAWSVARDGGVQTQYF	TGTGCCTGGAGTGTAGCTAGGGACGGTGGGGTGCAGACCCAGTACTTC
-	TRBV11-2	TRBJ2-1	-	CASSPVKGRNRNEQFF	TGTGCCAGCAGCCCCGTGAAGGGGCGAAATCGGAATGAGCAGTTCTTC